Below, one T cell receptor (beta chain) is given with its context. Antigen specificity is unknown. Every isolated RNA sample was fully reverse transcribed, so sequencing captured expressed TCRB transcripts. Measured with immunoSEQ multiplex PCR; TCRdb has only the in-frame clones, and not every one. Among around 400,000 clones listed, roughly an eighth were seen once. Unmatched junction bases numbered 6, after V lost 7 bases and J lost 4 bases. Germline values: CDR1 LNHDA, CDR2 SQIVND (reference sequence). CDR3 size: 14 residues. This sample was included in a study of beta chain features in type 1 diabetes. Notes on the study in general: TCRB repertoires of naive, central memory and Treg cells appeared more similar among patients than among healthy donors.

Specimen: naive CD4+ T cells from blood. The receptor's source is a man between 18 and 35 years old in good health. This chain uses TRBV19 with TRBJ2-5; 10 bases align to TRBD1. CDR3 DNA: TGTGCCAGTATCGGGACAGGGGATACAGAGACCCAGTACTTC. It encodes CASIGTGDTETQYF.